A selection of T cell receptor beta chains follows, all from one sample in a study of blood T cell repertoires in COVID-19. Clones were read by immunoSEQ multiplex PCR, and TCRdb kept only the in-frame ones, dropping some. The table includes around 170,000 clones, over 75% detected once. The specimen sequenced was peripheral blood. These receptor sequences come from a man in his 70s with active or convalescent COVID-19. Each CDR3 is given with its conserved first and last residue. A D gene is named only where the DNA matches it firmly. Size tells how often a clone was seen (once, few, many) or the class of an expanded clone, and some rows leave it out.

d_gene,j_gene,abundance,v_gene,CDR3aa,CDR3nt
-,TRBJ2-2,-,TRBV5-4,CASSLRRDGGELFF,TGTGCCAGCAGCTTGCGGCGGGATGGGGGGGAGCTGTTTTTT
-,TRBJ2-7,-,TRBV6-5,CASRYTSSYEQYF,TGTGCCAGCAGATATACAAGCTCCTACGAGCAGTACTTC
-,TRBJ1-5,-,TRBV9,CASSAGERQPQHF,TGTGCCAGCAGCGCAGGGGAGCGTCAGCCCCAGCATTTT
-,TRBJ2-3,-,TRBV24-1,CATSEGGRPYTDTQYF,TGTGCCACCAGTGAGGGGGGACGTCCTTACACAGATACGCAGTATTTT
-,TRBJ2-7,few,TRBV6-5,CASSYALTGAYEQYF,TGTGCCAGCAGTTACGCCCTGACAGGAGCCTACGAGCAGTACTTC
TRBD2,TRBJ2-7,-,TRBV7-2,CASSSLAGHYEQYF,TGTGCCAGCAGCTCTTTAGCGGGACACTACGAGCAGTACTTC
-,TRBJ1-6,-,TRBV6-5,CASSYRESGSPLHF,TGTGCCAGCAGTTACAGGGAGAGCGGTTCACCCCTCCACTTT
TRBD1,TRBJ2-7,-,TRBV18,CASSPDRGVYEQYF,TGTGCCAGCTCACCGGACAGGGGGGTTTACGAGCAGTACTTC
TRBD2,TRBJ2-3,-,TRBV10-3,CAISGTSGRETNTDTQYF,TGTGCCATCAGCGGGACTAGCGGGAGGGAAACAAACACAGATACGCAGTATTTT
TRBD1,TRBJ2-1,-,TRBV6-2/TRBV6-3,CASSLQGRVQIEQFF,TGTGCCAGCAGTCTACAGGGGAGAGTGCAAATTGAGCAGTTCTTC
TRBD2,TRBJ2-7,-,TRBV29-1,CSVGRRGSEQYF,TGCAGCGTTGGGCGGCGCGGGAGCGAGCAGTACTTC
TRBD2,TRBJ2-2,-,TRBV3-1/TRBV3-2,CASSPGLAGHTGELFF,TGTGCCAGCAGTCCAGGACTAGCGGGCCACACCGGGGAGCTGTTTTTT
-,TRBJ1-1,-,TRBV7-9,CASSPQTGTEAFF,TGTGCCAGCAGCCCGCAGACAGGAACTGAAGCTTTCTTT
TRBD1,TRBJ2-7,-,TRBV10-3,CAISAPGQGTHEQYF,TGTGCCATCAGTGCCCCGGGACAGGGGACCCACGAGCAGTACTTC
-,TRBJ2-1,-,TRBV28,CASSFAGLGGEQFF,TGTGCCAGCAGTTTCGCGGGACTAGGGGGCGAGCAGTTCTTC
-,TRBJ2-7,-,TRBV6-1,CASSDGGGRTLRF,TGTGCCAGCAGTGATGGGGGGGGGCGGACATTACGATTC
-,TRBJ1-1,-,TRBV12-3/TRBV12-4,CASSLQGDTEAFF,TGTGCCAGCAGCTTACAGGGTGACACTGAAGCTTTCTTT
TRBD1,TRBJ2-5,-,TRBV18,CASSYGQGPEETQYF,TGTGCCAGCTCATACGGACAGGGCCCCGAAGAGACCCAGTACTTC
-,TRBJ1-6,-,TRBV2,CASVPPGSPLHF,TGTGCCAGCGTCCCCCCGGGGTCACCCCTCCACTTT
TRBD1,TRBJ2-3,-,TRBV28,CASSLPGQGTDTQYF,TGTGCCAGCAGTTTACCGGGACAGGGCACAGATACGCAGTATTTT
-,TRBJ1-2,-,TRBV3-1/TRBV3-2,CASSQDFGRPLGYTF,TGTGCCAGCAGCCAAGATTTCGGGAGACCCCTTGGCTACACCTTC
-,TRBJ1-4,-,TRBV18,CASSQGAGPTTNEKLFF,TGTGCCAGCTCCCAGGGCGCAGGGCCTACAACTAATGAAAAACTGTTTTTT
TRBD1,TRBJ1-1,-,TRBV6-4,CARRGGDRGRVEAFF,TGTGCCAGGAGGGGCGGCGACAGGGGGCGTGTTGAAGCTTTCTTT
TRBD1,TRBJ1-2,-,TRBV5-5,CASSPGQGLFYTF,TGTGCCAGCAGCCCGGGACAGGGCTTATTCTACACCTTC
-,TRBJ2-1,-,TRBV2,CASSGQYEQFF,TGTGCCAGCAGTGGGCAGTATGAGCAGTTCTTC
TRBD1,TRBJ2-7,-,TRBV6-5,CATEGAPGEQYF,TGTGCCACCGAGGGGGCTCCTGGCGAGCAGTACTTC
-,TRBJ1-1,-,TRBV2,CASVVLPNSGTEAFF,TGTGCCAGCGTCGTGTTGCCGAACAGTGGGACTGAAGCTTTCTTT
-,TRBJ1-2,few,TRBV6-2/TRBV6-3,CASSLKGDYGYTF,TGTGCCAGCAGTTTAAAGGGGGACTATGGCTACACCTTC
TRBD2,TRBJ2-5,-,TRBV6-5,CASSSTGGTQYF,TGTGCCAGCAGCTCCACGGGGGGGACCCAGTACTTC
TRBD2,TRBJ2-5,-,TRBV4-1,CASRRLAGGREQETQYF,TGCGCCAGCAGGAGACTAGCGGGGGGGCGGGAGCAAGAGACCCAGTACTTC
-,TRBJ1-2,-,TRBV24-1,CATSDASGYGYTF,TGTGCCACCAGTGACGCCTCGGGATATGGCTACACCTTC
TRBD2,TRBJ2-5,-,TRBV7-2,CASSLTSGVGGETQYF,TGTGCCAGCAGCCTCACTAGCGGGGTGGGTGGAGAGACCCAGTACTTC
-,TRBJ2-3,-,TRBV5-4,CASSFSGAADTQYF,TGTGCCAGCAGCTTCTCAGGGGCTGCGGATACGCAGTATTTT
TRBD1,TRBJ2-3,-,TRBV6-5,CASSQDRGETDTQYF,TGTGCCAGCAGTCAGGACAGGGGCGAGACAGATACGCAGTATTTT
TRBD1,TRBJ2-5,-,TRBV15,CATSKPGQGVGETQYF,TGTGCCACCAGCAAACCGGGACAGGGGGTCGGAGAGACCCAGTACTTC
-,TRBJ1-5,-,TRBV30,CAWSVEVSNQPQHF,TGTGCCTGGAGTGTAGAGGTTAGCAATCAGCCCCAGCATTTT
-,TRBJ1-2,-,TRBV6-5,CASSQLSTGNYGYTF,TGTGCCAGCAGCCAACTTTCTACGGGTAACTATGGCTACACCTTC
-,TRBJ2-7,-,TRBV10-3,CAISRDTAYEQYF,TGTGCCATCAGCCGGGACACCGCCTACGAGCAGTACTTC
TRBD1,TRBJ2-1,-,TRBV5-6,CASSLVSTGGFNEQFF,TGTGCCAGCAGCTTGGTTTCGACAGGGGGTTTCAATGAGCAGTTCTTC
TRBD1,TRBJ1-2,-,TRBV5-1,CASSSLTGGGGYTF,TGCGCCAGCAGCTCTCTGACAGGGGGAGGTGGCTACACCTTC
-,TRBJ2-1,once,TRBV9,CASSVVGGSSYNEQFF,TGTGCCAGCAGCGTAGTTGGGGGGAGCTCCTACAATGAGCAGTTCTTC
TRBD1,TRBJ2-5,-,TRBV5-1,CASSSSGTGGETQYF,TGCGCCAGCAGCTCCTCCGGGACAGGGGGAGAGACCCAGTACTTC
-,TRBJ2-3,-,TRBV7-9,CASSLDTGPGGDTQYF,TGTGCCAGCAGCTTAGATACGGGACCCGGGGGAGATACGCAGTATTTT
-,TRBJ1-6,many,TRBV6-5,CASSYSGEGTPLHF,TGTGCCAGCAGTTACTCAGGGGAGGGGACACCCCTCCACTTT
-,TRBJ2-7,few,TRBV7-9,CASSGRGGLTYEQYF,TGTGCCAGCAGCGGAAGGGGCGGCCTAACCTACGAGCAGTACTTC